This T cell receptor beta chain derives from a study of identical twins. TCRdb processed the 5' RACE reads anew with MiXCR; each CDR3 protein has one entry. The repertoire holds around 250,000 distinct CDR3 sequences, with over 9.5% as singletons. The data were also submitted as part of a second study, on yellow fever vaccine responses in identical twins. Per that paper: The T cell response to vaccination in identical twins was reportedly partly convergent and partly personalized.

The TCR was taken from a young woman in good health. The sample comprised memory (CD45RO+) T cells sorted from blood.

CDR3: CASSDGSETGELFF. The CDR3 bases are TGCGCCAGCAGTGACGGGTCGGAGACCGGGGAGCTGTTTTTT. This chain connects TRBV10-1 to TRBJ2-2, with unresolved D. The V gene lost 3 bases and the J gene lost 5 bases, with 10 bases spanning the gap. The germline gives CDR1 WNHNN, CDR2 SYGVQD (reference sequence). The CDR3 length is 14 residues.